A selection of T cell receptor beta chains follows, all from one sample in a study of graft-versus-host responses after intestinal transplantation. Clones were sequenced by immunoSEQ multiplex PCR, and TCRdb holds only the in-frame ones, with some missing. This sample has 60,000 to 70,000 clones, with 89% found just once. The sequencing here drew on ileum tissue, taken less than 400 days after transplant. Every receptor here comes from a human patient who received an intestinal transplant, so some T cells may come from the graft donor. The CDR3 runs from the conserved cysteine through the conserved F or W. D genes are given only for firm matches. Expanded clones are given a class, and other clones once, few, many or no size at all.

TRBJ2-1,TRBV15,.,16,.,TGTGCCACCAGCAGAGCCGATCTTCTCTCCTACAATGAGCAGTTCTTC,CATSRADLLSYNEQFF
TRBJ1-6,TRBV9,.,15,.,TGTGCCAGCAGCGGAGAGCCCCAGGCCTATTCACCCCTCCACTTT,CASSGEPQAYSPLHF
TRBJ2-1,TRBV28,TRBD2,15,.,TGTGGCGCGGGAGCAGCGTTTGCTTCCTACAATGAGCAGTTCTTC,CGAGAAFASYNEQFF
TRBJ1-2,TRBV29-1,.,12,few,TGCAGCGTTTGGACGGGGAACTATGGCTACACCTTC,CSVWTGNYGYTF
TRBJ2-3,TRBV5-1,.,15,.,TGCGCCAGCAGCTTCGGGAGTCCCCGCACAGATACGCAGTATTTT,CASSFGSPRTDTQYF
TRBJ2-1,TRBV5-1,.,11,.,TGCGCCAGCAGCTTGGTGGATGAGCAGTTCTTC,CASSLVDEQFF
TRBJ2-3,TRBV6-1,.,16,.,TGTGCCAGCAGTGTCCCCAGGGTCCCTAGCACAGATACGCAGTATTTT,CASSVPRVPSTDTQYF
TRBJ2-7,TRBV25-1,TRBD1,13,.,TGTGCCAGCAGTGGGGACAGGATGGGCGAGCAGTACTTC,CASSGDRMGEQYF
TRBJ2-3,TRBV6-5,TRBD2,16,.,TGTGCCAGCAGTTACAGGACTAGCGGGGGCACAGATACGCAGTATTTT,CASSYRTSGGTDTQYF
TRBJ2-5,TRBV2,TRBD1,15,.,TGTGCCAGCAGCCGGGACAGGGGGCGCCAAGAGACCCAGTACTTC,CASSRDRGRQETQYF
TRBJ2-2,TRBV9,.,16,.,TGTGCCAGCAGCGTCGGCCGGGGGATGAACACCGGGGAGCTGTTTTTT,CASSVGRGMNTGELFF
TRBJ1-1,TRBV4-1,.,17,.,TGCGCCAGCAGCCAAGATTGGGTCGGTGTCATGGAGACTGAAGCTTTCTTT,CASSQDWVGVMETEAFF
TRBJ2-1,TRBV29-1,TRBD2,14,.,TGCAGCGCCCGACTAGCGGGAGGAGGGAATGAGCAGTTCTTC,CSARLAGGGNEQFF
TRBJ2-2,TRBV13,TRBD2,17,.,TGTGCCAGCAGCTCCACCGGGACTAGCGGGGTTGACGGGGAGCTGTTTTTT,CASSSTGTSGVDGELFF
TRBJ1-5,TRBV12-5,TRBD1,17,.,TGTGCTAGTGGTTTGTTCCTACGGGACAGTCAGGATCAGCCCCAGCATTTT,CASGLFLRDSQDQPQHF
TRBJ2-7,TRBV11-2,TRBD2,17,.,TGTGCCAGCAGCTCGGGACTAGCGGGACCTACTCCCTACGAGCAGTACTTC,CASSSGLAGPTPYEQYF
TRBJ1-2,TRBV6-5,.,13,.,TGTGCCAGCAGTGAAAAGGGCGTCTATGGCTACACCTTC,CASSEKGVYGYTF
TRBJ1-1,TRBV5-4,.,12,.,TGTGCCAGCAGCTTCAAGAACACTGAAGCTTTCTTT,CASSFKNTEAFF
TRBJ1-2,TRBV2,.,14,.,TGTGCCAGCAGTGAACCACCCGCCCCCTATGGCTACACCTTC,CASSEPPAPYGYTF
TRBJ2-1,TRBV13,.,13,.,TGTGCCAGCAGCCCCCCTATGTACAATGAGCAGTTCTTC,CASSPPMYNEQFF
TRBJ1-2,TRBV6-5,.,14,once,TGTGCCAGCAGCCCACCCGGAACCGACTATGGCTACACCTTC,CASSPPGTDYGYTF
TRBJ1-5,TRBV6-5,.,11,few,TGTGCCAGCAGTTACGACGAGCCCCAGCATTTT,CASSYDEPQHF
TRBJ2-1,TRBV18,.,15,.,TGTGCCAGCTCACCTCAGGGGTCCAACGCCAATGAGCAGTTCTTC,CASSPQGSNANEQFF
TRBJ2-5,TRBV4-2,TRBD1,15,.,TGTGCCAGCAGCCAAGAGGAGGGACAGGGGGCGGCCCAGTACTTC,CASSQEEGQGAAQYF
TRBJ2-7,TRBV2,TRBD2,16,.,TGTGCCAGCAGTGAGGGGACTAGCGGATTTTCCTACGAGCAGTACTTC,CASSEGTSGFSYEQYF
TRBJ2-1,TRBV4-2,.,14,.,TGTGCCAGCAGCCAAGATATGGAAAACAATGAGCAGTTCTTC,CASSQDMENNEQFF
TRBJ2-1,TRBV6-4,TRBD1,15,.,TGTGCCAGCAGTGACTCTCCCGACAGGGGTGATGAGCAGTTCTTC,CASSDSPDRGDEQFF
TRBJ1-1,TRBV7-9,.,13,.,TGTGCCAGCAGCTTCAGGGGAAACACTGAAGCTTTCTTT,CASSFRGNTEAFF
TRBJ2-5,TRBV6-6,.,15,.,TGTGCCAGCAGTTACGGCATAGCAACTGTAGAGACCCAGTACTTC,CASSYGIATVETQYF
TRBJ1-5,TRBV6-1,.,15,.,TGTGCCAGCAGCGACGGGACATATAGCAATCAGCCCCAGCATTTT,CASSDGTYSNQPQHF
TRBJ2-7,TRBV2,.,14,.,TGTGCCAGCACCCAACAGGGCTCTTCGGTAGAGCAGTACTTC,CASTQQGSSVEQYF
TRBJ2-3,TRBV10-3,.,14,.,TGTGCCATCAGCGAAGCGCCAAGGACAGATACGCAGTATTTT,CAISEAPRTDTQYF
TRBJ2-7,TRBV5-1,TRBD1,14,.,TGCGCCAGCAGCCAGGACAGGGCCCTATACGAGCAGTACTTC,CASSQDRALYEQYF
TRBJ1-2,TRBV28,.,12,.,TGTGCCAGCAGCCGAATAGCGGGGGGCTACACCTTC,CASSRIAGGYTF
TRBJ2-3,TRBV6-5,.,16,.,TGTGCCAGCAGTTACTCCGGGGCTAGCGGCACAGATACGCAGTATTTT,CASSYSGASGTDTQYF
TRBJ2-5,TRBV27,.,14,.,TGTGCCAGCAGTTTAGGGGCGTACCAAGAGACCCAGTACTTC,CASSLGAYQETQYF
TRBJ2-5,TRBV5-1,TRBD1,12,once,TGCGCCAGCAGCTTGGGGGACAGCTATACCCACTTC,CASSLGDSYTHF
TRBJ2-2,TRBV6-6,.,11,.,TGTGCCAGCGTAAACTTGAGGGAGCTGTTTTTT,CASVNLRELFF
TRBJ2-3,TRBV6-5,.,13,.,TGTGCCAGCAGTCTAGGAATTCCAGATACGCAGTATTTT,CASSLGIPDTQYF
TRBJ2-7,TRBV28,TRBD2,16,.,TGTGCCAGCAGTGCTTGCGGGGGACTTACGTTCTACGAGCAGTACTTC,CASSACGGLTFYEQYF
TRBJ1-1,TRBV29-1,.,11,.,TGCAGCGTTGGACAGGACACTGAAGCTTTCTTT,CSVGQDTEAFF
TRBJ1-4,TRBV14,TRBD1,19,.,TGTGCCAGCAGCCGACAGGGAAGTAGCAAACACAGAAGGGGAGAAAAACTGTTTTTT,CASSRQGSSKHRRGEKLFF
TRBJ1-6,TRBV2,.,12,.,TGTGCCGGCAAGACAGCTAATTCACCCCTCCACTTT,CAGKTANSPLHF
TRBJ1-4,TRBV15,.,15,once,TGTGCCACCAGCAGAACGGGGCGGGAAGATGAAAAACTGTTTTTT,CATSRTGREDEKLFF